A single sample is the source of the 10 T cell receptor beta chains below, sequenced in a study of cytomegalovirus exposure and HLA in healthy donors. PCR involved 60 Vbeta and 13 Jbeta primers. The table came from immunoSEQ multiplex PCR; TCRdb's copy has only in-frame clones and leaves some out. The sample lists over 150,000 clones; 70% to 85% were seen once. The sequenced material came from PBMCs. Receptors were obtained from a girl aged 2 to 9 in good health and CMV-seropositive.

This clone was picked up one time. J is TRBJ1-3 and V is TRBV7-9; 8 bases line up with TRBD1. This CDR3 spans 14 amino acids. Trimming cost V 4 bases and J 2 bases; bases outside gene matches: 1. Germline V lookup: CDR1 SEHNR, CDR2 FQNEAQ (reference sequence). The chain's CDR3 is CASSSDRAGNTIYF. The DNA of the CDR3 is TGTGCCAGCAGCTCGGACAGGGCTGGAAACACCATATATTTT.

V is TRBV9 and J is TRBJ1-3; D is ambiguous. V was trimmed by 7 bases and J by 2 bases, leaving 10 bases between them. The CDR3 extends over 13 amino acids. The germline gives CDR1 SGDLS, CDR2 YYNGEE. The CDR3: CASGGSPGNTIYF. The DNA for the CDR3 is TGTGCCAGCGGAGGGTCACCTGGAAACACCATATATTTT.

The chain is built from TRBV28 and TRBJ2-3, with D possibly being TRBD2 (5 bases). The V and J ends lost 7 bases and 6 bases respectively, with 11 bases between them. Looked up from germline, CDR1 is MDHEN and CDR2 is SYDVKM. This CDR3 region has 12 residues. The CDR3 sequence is CASNLPGDTQYF. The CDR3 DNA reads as TGTGCCAGCAATCTACCGGGGGATACGCAGTATTTT. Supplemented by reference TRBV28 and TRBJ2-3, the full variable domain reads DVKVTQSSRYLVKRTGEKVFLECVQDMDHENMFWYRQDPGLGLRLIYFSYDVKMKEKGDIPEGYSVSREKKERFSLILESASTNQTSMYLCASNLPGDTQYFGPGTRLTVL.

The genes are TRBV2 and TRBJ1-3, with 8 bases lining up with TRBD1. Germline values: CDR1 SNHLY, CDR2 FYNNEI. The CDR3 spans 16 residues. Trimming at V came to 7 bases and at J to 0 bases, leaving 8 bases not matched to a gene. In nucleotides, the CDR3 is TGTGCCAGCACTCAGGACAGGGACTTCTCTGGAAACACCATATATTTT. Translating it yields CASTQDRDFSGNTIYF.

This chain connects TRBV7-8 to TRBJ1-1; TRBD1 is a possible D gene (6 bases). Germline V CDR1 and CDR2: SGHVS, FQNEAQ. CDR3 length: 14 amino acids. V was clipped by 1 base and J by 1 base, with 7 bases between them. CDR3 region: CASSLVTGNTEAFF. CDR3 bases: TGTGCCAGCAGCTTAGTGACAGGGAACACTGAAGCTTTCTTT.

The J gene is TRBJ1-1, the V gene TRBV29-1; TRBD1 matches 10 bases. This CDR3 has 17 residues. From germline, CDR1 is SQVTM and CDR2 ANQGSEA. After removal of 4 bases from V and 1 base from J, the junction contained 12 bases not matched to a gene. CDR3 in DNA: TGCAGCGTTGGGTTGGCGGGACAGGGGCTCCGGAACACTGAAGCTTTCTTT. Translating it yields CSVGLAGQGLRNTEAFF.

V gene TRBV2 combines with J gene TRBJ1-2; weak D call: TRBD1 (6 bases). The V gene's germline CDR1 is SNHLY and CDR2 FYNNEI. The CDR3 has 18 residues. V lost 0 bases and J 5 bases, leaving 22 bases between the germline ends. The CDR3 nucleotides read TGTGCCAGCAGTGAAGCTGGGGGCCTGAACCGAACCTTTTATGGCTACACCTTC. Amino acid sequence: CASSEAGGLNRTFYGYTF.

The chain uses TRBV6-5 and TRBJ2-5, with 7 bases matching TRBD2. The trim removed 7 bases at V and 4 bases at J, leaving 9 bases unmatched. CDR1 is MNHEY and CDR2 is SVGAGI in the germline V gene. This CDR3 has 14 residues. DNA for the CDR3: TGTGCCAGCACCGCTCCAGCGGGATCAGAGACCCAGTACTTC. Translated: CASTAPAGSETQYF.

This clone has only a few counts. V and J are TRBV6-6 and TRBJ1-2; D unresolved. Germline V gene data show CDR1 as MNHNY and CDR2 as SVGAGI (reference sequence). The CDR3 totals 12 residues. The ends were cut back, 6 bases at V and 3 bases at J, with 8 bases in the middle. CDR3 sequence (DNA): TGTGCCAGCAGCCCCAGCGACTATGGCTACACCTTC. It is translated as CASSPSDYGYTF.

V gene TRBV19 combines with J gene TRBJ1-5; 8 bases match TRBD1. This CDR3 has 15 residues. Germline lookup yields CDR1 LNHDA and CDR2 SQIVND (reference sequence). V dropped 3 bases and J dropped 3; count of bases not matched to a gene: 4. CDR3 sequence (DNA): TGTGCCAGTAGTATGTTGGGACAGGTCAATCAGCCCCAGCATTTT. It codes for CASSMLGQVNQPQHF.